The 16 T cell receptor beta chains below come from one sample, sequenced in a study of control samples from healthy donors and cancer patients. Clones were read by immunoSEQ multiplex PCR, and TCRdb kept only the in-frame ones, dropping some. Among some 13,000 clones listed, around 79% were seen once. The material sequenced was formalin-fixed, paraffin-embedded tissue. The receptors derive from a male donor with melanoma.

V gene TRBV14 combines with J gene TRBJ1-2; D gene uncertain. This CDR3 has 13 amino acids. Trimming cost V 3 bases and J 1 base, with 6 bases left between them. Per the germline V gene, CDR1 is SGHDN and CDR2 is FVKESK. CDR3 nucleotides: TGTGCCAGCAGCCATACCAGTAACTATGGCTACACCTTC. It translates to CASSHTSNYGYTF.

This sequence joins TRBV11-2 and TRBJ1-6, with 8 bases fitting TRBD1. The V and J ends lost 5 bases and 2 bases, in that order; junction bases with no gene match: 5. The CDR3 is 16 amino acids. Germline V gene data show CDR1 as SGHAT and CDR2 as FQNNGV. The CDR3 nucleotides read TGTGCCAGCAGCCTGGGGGACAGGACCTATAATTCACCCCTCCACTTT. Protein: CASSLGDRTYNSPLHF.

With regard to this clone: Within the sample, other DNA sequences also encode this same CDR3. The chain couples TRBV5-1 to TRBJ1-3; 8 bases are a match to TRBD1. CDR3 length equals 15 residues. Looked up from germline, CDR1 is SGHRS and CDR2 is YFSETQ. V gave up 4 bases and J gave up 0 bases; unmatched junction bases: 3. CDR3 sequence: CASSTDRGSGNTIYF. The CDR3 bases are TGCGCCAGCAGCACCGACAGGGGCTCTGGAAACACCATATATTTT.

This chain joins TRBV6-2 or TRBV6-3 and TRBJ2-1; 10 bases align to TRBD2. V was pared by 6 bases and J by 2 bases, with 4 bases of the junction left unmatched. This CDR3 spans 15 amino acids. Germline V gene lookup returns CDR1 MNHEY and CDR2 SVGEGT. The CDR3 spells CASSDSGGPYNEQFF. In DNA, the CDR3 is TGTGCCAGCAGCGATAGCGGGGGGCCCTACAATGAGCAGTTCTTC.

This clone has just one count. J is TRBJ2-2 and V is TRBV7-2; 8 positions match TRBD1. The V gene end was trimmed by 3 bases and the J gene end by 4 bases; junction bases not matched to a gene: 4. The germline V gene has CDR1 SGHTA and CDR2 FQGNSA. The CDR3 runs to 15 residues. CDR3 DNA sequence: TGTGCCAGCAGCTTGACAGGGGAGTTCACCGGGGAGCTGTTTTTT. Encoded protein: CASSLTGEFTGELFF.

The rearrangement joins TRBV5-1 to TRBJ2-1, with 7 bases fitting TRBD1. The CDR3 totals 17 residues. Unmatched junction bases numbered 10, after V lost 4 bases and J lost 0 bases. Germline V gene lookup returns CDR1 SGHRS and CDR2 YFSETQ. CDR3 protein: CASSPWLDRVSYNEQFF. The CDR3 DNA follows: TGCGCCAGCAGCCCCTGGCTAGACAGGGTCTCCTACAATGAGCAGTTCTTC.

The chain recombines TRBV16 with TRBJ2-7; weak D call: TRBD2 (6 bases). There are 14 residues in the CDR3. V lost 1 base and J 6 bases, leaving 13 bases between the germline ends. Germline CDR1 reads KGHSY; CDR2 reads FQNENV. This CDR3 reads CASSQLGEGGEQYF. The CDR3 DNA reads TGTGCCAGCAGCCAATTAGGAGAGGGAGGCGAGCAGTACTTC.

This chain joins TRBV7-2 and TRBJ2-7, with TRBD1 identical over 10 bases. The CDR3 totals 14 residues. V shed 1 base, J shed 6 bases, and the junction held 3 bases outside the gene matches. Germline CDR1 and CDR2: SGHTA and FQGNSA. CDR3 sequence (DNA): TGTGCCAGCAGCTTAGGAGGACAGGGGGGCGAGCAGTACTTC. This encodes CASSLGGQGGEQYF.

The chain is built from TRBV4-3 and TRBJ1-1, with 10 bases matching TRBD1. Per the germline V gene, CDR1 is LGHNA and CDR2 is YSLEER. The CDR3 runs to 12 residues. The V and J ends lost 3 bases and 10 bases, in that order; junction bases with no gene match: 2. In DNA, the CDR3 is TGCGCCAGCAGCCACGGGGACAGGGGAGCTTTCTTT. Its protein is CASSHGDRGAFF.

The chain has TRBV19 and TRBJ2-1; D remains ambiguous. Germline loops: CDR1 LNHDA, CDR2 SQIVND (reference sequence). The V end was cut by 4 bases, the J end by 2 bases, with 12 bases between. The CDR3 has 15 amino acids. For the CDR3, the DNA is TGTGCCAGTAGTACCCGACAAGTTACCTACAATGAGCAGTTCTTC. It specifies CASSTRQVTYNEQFF.

This sequence joins TRBV6-2 or TRBV6-3 and TRBJ2-6; D possibly corresponds to TRBD2 (5 bases). Per the germline V gene, CDR1 is MNHEY and CDR2 is SVGEGT. V was trimmed by 1 base and J by 4 bases, leaving 17 bases between them. The CDR3 covers 18 residues. CDR3 in amino acids: CASSYLNPGGRGANVLTF. CDR3 coding DNA: TGTGCCAGCAGTTACTTAAACCCTGGCGGGCGCGGGGCCAACGTCCTGACTTTC.

The chain is built from TRBV4-2 and TRBJ2-2; no definite D call. Per germline, CDR1 LGHNA and CDR2 YNFKEQ. The CDR3 consists of 15 residues. Trimming took off 0 bases at V and 6 bases at J, with 11 bases between the two ends. DNA of the CDR3: TGTGCCAGCAGCCAAGACTTGAGTAGTCCCGGGGAGCTGTTTTTT. Translation: CASSQDLSSPGELFF.

This chain links TRBV6-1 with TRBJ2-3; D not certain. The ends were cut back, 3 bases at V and 1 base at J, with 11 bases in the middle. The CDR3 extends over 15 amino acids. Germline CDR1 is MNHNS and CDR2 is SASEGT. The CDR3 protein is CASSEEIAGTDTQYF. The CDR3 DNA reads as TGTGCCAGCAGTGAGGAGATAGCAGGCACAGATACGCAGTATTTT.

The chain carries TRBV19 and TRBJ1-2; TRBD1 is a possible D gene (6 bases). The germline gives CDR1 LNHDA, CDR2 SQIVND (reference sequence). This CDR3 has 14 residues. The V gene lost 9 bases and the J gene lost 8 bases, with 22 bases spanning the gap. This CDR3 is CASMGGHRGNGYTF. CDR3 nucleotides: TGTGCCAGCATGGGGGGGCACAGAGGGAACGGCTACACCTTC.

Turning to this clone: A junction end diverges from the germline sequence, so it may reflect a read error. The chain uses TRBV4-3 and TRBJ2-2, with TRBD2 as a possible D gene (7 bases). The CDR3 length is 16 residues. Germline V gives CDR1 LGHNA, CDR2 YSLEER. The CDR3 spells CTSSQDSGGHTGELFF. The CDR3 coding sequence is TGCACCAGCAGCCAAGATTCGGGGGGCCACACCGGGGAGCTGTTTTTT.

This chain joins TRBV27 and TRBJ2-3, with TRBD2 matching 8 bases. J gave up 4 bases and V 2 bases, and 5 bases lay outside the gene matches. The germline V gene has CDR1 MNHEY and CDR2 SMNVEV (reference sequence). This CDR3 is built from 15 residues. The CDR3 region is CASSLDSGVSDTQYF. The CDR3 DNA is TGTGCCAGCAGTTTAGATAGCGGGGTCTCAGATACGCAGTATTTT.